A selection of T cell receptor beta chains follows, all from one sample in a study of OX40 agonist ivuxolimab in advanced cancers. Sequenced by immunoSEQ multiplex PCR; TCRdb stores in-frame clones only, minus some. Seen here are 70,000 or so clones, 84% observed once, and the top ten hold 1.1%. The material sequenced was CD4+ or CD8+ T cells sorted from blood, taken in a trial of the OX40 agonist ivuxolimab. The receptor source for this set is an adult with an advanced solid tumor such as melanoma, head and neck, liver or kidney cancer. Each CDR3 is given with its conserved first and last residue. Fields, in order: J gene, CDR3 length, V gene, CDR3 protein.

j_gene: TRBJ2-2; len: 16; v_gene: TRBV6-5; CDR3aa: CASSYWRGGATGELFF
j_gene: TRBJ1-3; len: 15; v_gene: TRBV7-2; CDR3aa: CASSFYGSSGNTIYF
j_gene: TRBJ1-5; len: 14; v_gene: TRBV19; CDR3aa: CASSIDQSNQPQHF
j_gene: TRBJ1-1; len: 15; v_gene: TRBV14; CDR3aa: CASSQVGGGNTEAFF
j_gene: TRBJ2-5; len: 13; v_gene: TRBV7-2; CDR3aa: CASSLAGAETQYF
j_gene: TRBJ1-2; len: 13; v_gene: TRBV5-1; CDR3aa: CASSRDTNYGYTF
j_gene: TRBJ1-1; len: 14; v_gene: TRBV7-2; CDR3aa: CASSLDRANTEAFF
j_gene: TRBJ2-3; len: 12; v_gene: TRBV11-2; CDR3aa: CASRGRYRGEYF
j_gene: TRBJ2-3; len: 12; v_gene: TRBV7-2; CDR3aa: CASSTYTDTQYF
j_gene: TRBJ2-5; len: 13; v_gene: TRBV2; CDR3aa: CASKRSLRETQYF
j_gene: TRBJ1-2; len: 14; v_gene: TRBV5-1; CDR3aa: CASSSTTLIYGYTF
j_gene: TRBJ1-2; len: 13; v_gene: TRBV19; CDR3aa: CASSKSGWYGYTF
j_gene: TRBJ1-2; len: 15; v_gene: TRBV9; CDR3aa: CASSVASRMDYGYTF
j_gene: TRBJ2-1; len: 15; v_gene: TRBV19; CDR3aa: CASSGDGRAMNEQFF
j_gene: TRBJ1-3; len: 15; v_gene: TRBV7-2; CDR3aa: CASSAATGLGNTIYF
j_gene: TRBJ2-7; len: 13; v_gene: TRBV6-6; CDR3aa: CASSRGQTYEQYF
j_gene: TRBJ2-2; len: 15; v_gene: TRBV6-1; CDR3aa: CASSGLVRLTGELFF
j_gene: TRBJ2-1; len: 16; v_gene: TRBV10-3; CDR3aa: CAISESTGGGRGEQFF
j_gene: TRBJ2-6; len: 16; v_gene: TRBV18; CDR3aa: CASSPELSSGANVLTF
j_gene: TRBJ2-5; len: 12; v_gene: TRBV9; CDR3aa: CASSGGRETQYF
j_gene: TRBJ2-7; len: 11; v_gene: TRBV7-9; CDR3aa: CASSLENEQYF
j_gene: TRBJ2-7; len: 13; v_gene: TRBV2; CDR3aa: CASSEQASYEQYF
j_gene: TRBJ1-6; len: 16; v_gene: TRBV5-1; CDR3aa: CASSLRQSSYNSPLHF
j_gene: TRBJ2-1; len: 16; v_gene: TRBV11-3; CDR3aa: CASSPGTSGGYNEQFF
j_gene: TRBJ1-1; len: 14; v_gene: TRBV7-2; CDR3aa: CASSLGRVVTEAFF
j_gene: TRBJ1-1; len: 13; v_gene: TRBV6-5; CDR3aa: CASSYYGQGEAFF
j_gene: TRBJ1-5; len: 16; v_gene: TRBV2; CDR3aa: CASQTGLPAGNQPQHF
j_gene: TRBJ1-4; len: 19; v_gene: TRBV4-1; CDR3aa: CASNRDTPIFRATNEKLFF
j_gene: TRBJ1-5; len: 10; v_gene: TRBV6-5; CDR3aa: CASGRQPQHF
j_gene: TRBJ2-1; len: 15; v_gene: TRBV19; CDR3aa: CASSIHREIYNEQFF
j_gene: TRBJ2-1; len: 14; v_gene: TRBV7-2; CDR3aa: CASRSNRGYNEQFF
j_gene: TRBJ1-6; len: 16; v_gene: TRBV9; CDR3aa: CASSVGKGEPGAPLHF
j_gene: TRBJ2-5; len: 14; v_gene: TRBV5-4; CDR3aa: CASSLHDRQETQYF
j_gene: TRBJ1-1; len: 14; v_gene: TRBV5-5; CDR3aa: CASSLVVGDTEAFF
j_gene: TRBJ1-5; len: 13; v_gene: TRBV19; CDR3aa: CASLGQLGQPQHF
j_gene: TRBJ2-6; len: 16; v_gene: TRBV5-1; CDR3aa: CASSPLLAAGANVLTF
j_gene: TRBJ1-1; len: 14; v_gene: TRBV7-8; CDR3aa: CASSAPGPPREAFF
j_gene: TRBJ2-2; len: 15; v_gene: TRBV5-1; CDR3aa: CASSQGLAETGELFF
j_gene: TRBJ2-7; len: 15; v_gene: TRBV7-9; CDR3aa: CASSPLGGGTYEQYF
j_gene: TRBJ1-4; len: 15; v_gene: TRBV6-6; CDR3aa: CASRSTQATNEKLFF
j_gene: TRBJ2-6; len: 16; v_gene: TRBV5-1; CDR3aa: CASSPGPVGGANVLTF
j_gene: TRBJ1-2; len: 14; v_gene: TRBV6-6; CDR3aa: CASSYADRGYGYTF
j_gene: TRBJ1-2; len: 14; v_gene: TRBV5-6; CDR3aa: CASSRRQGVYGYTF
j_gene: TRBJ1-2; len: 15; v_gene: TRBV9; CDR3aa: CASSGGLSEGYGYTF
j_gene: TRBJ2-3; len: 15; v_gene: TRBV11-3; CDR3aa: CASSRGLARADTQYF
j_gene: TRBJ1-1; len: 16; v_gene: TRBV7-8; CDR3aa: CASLRDRVIANTEAFF
j_gene: TRBJ2-5; len: 14; v_gene: TRBV4-3; CDR3aa: CASSDRGKQETRYF
j_gene: TRBJ2-7; len: 11; v_gene: TRBV27; CDR3aa: CASSSFYEQYF
j_gene: TRBJ1-6; len: 13; v_gene: TRBV6-5; CDR3aa: CASSDPADSPLHF
j_gene: TRBJ1-2; len: 14; v_gene: TRBV5-4; CDR3aa: CASRTRTDRYGYTF
j_gene: TRBJ1-5; len: 15; v_gene: TRBV18; CDR3aa: CASSPTGTGVQPQHF
j_gene: TRBJ1-1; len: 14; v_gene: TRBV4-3; CDR3aa: CASSPQGANTEAFF
j_gene: TRBJ2-5; len: 16; v_gene: TRBV14; CDR3aa: CASSQPRTAGQETQYF
j_gene: TRBJ2-7; len: 12; v_gene: TRBV5-1; CDR3aa: CASSSQGAEQYF